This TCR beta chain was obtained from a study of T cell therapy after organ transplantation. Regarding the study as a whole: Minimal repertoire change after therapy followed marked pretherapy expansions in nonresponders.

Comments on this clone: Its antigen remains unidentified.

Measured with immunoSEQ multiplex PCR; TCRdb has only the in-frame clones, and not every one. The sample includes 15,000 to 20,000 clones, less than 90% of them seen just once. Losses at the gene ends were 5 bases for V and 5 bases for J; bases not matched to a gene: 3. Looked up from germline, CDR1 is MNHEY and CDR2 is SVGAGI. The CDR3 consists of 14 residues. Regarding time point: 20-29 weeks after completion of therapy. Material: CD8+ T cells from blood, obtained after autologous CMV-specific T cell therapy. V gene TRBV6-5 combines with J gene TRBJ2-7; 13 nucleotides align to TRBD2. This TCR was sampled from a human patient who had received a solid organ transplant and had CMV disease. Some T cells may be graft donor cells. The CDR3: CASSGTSGTHEQYF. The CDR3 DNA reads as TGTGCCAGCAGTGGGACTAGCGGGACGCACGAGCAGTACTTC.